One sample yielded the 3 T cell receptor beta chains listed below, sequenced in a study of OX40 agonist ivuxolimab in advanced cancers. Here immunoSEQ multiplex PCR was the method, and the copy in TCRdb shows in-frame clones only, minus some. Among nearly 55,000 clones, around 89% were seen once, and the ten largest hold around 1.4%. Sequencing used CD4+ or CD8+ T cells sorted from blood, obtained in a trial of the OX40 agonist ivuxolimab. Receptors were obtained from an adult with an advanced solid tumor such as melanoma, head and neck, liver or kidney cancer.

The V call is TRBV7-8, the J call TRBJ1-1, with D perhaps TRBD1 (6 bases). Trimming removed 7 bases from V and 11 bases from J, with 20 bases in between. The CDR3 loop spans 13 amino acids. Germline CDR1 SGHVS, CDR2 FQNEAQ. The CDR3 sequence is CASTVQTGRAAFF. In DNA, the CDR3 is TGTGCCAGCACCGTCCAAACAGGGAGAGCGGCTTTCTTT.

The chain has TRBV5-1 and TRBJ2-7; D possibly matches TRBD1 or TRBD2 (5 bases each). In germline, CDR1 is SGHRS, CDR2 YFSETQ. This CDR3 has 14 residues. V lost 2 bases, J lost 1 base, and 10 bases lay in between. The CDR3 DNA follows: TGCGCCAGCAGCTTCCGGGACGGATCCTACGAGCAGTACTTC. Protein: CASSFRDGSYEQYF. Full variable domain (outside the CDR3, taken from reference TRBV5-1 and TRBJ2-7): KAGVTQTPRYLIKTRGQQVTLSCSPISGHRSVSWYQQTPGQGLQFLFEYFSETQRNKGNFPGRFSGRQFSNSRSEMNVSTLELGDSALYLCASSFRDGSYEQYFGPGTRLTVT.

This chain connects TRBV30 to TRBJ1-6; unclear D gene. V was shortened by 4 bases and J by 0 bases, with 10 bases between the two germline ends. Per the germline V gene, CDR1 is GTSNPN and CDR2 is SVGIG (reference sequence). The CDR3 length is 15 residues. DNA for the CDR3: TGTGCCTGGACCGGACTCAACTCCTATAATTCACCCCTCCACTTT. It encodes CAWTGLNSYNSPLHF. Drawing the rest from reference TRBV30 and TRBJ1-6, the complete variable domain is SQTIHQWPATLVQPVGSPLSLECTVEGTSNPNLYWYRQAAGRGLQLLFYSVGIGQISSEVPQNLSASRPQDRQFILSSKKLLLSDSGFYLCAWTGLNSYNSPLHFGNGTRLTVT.